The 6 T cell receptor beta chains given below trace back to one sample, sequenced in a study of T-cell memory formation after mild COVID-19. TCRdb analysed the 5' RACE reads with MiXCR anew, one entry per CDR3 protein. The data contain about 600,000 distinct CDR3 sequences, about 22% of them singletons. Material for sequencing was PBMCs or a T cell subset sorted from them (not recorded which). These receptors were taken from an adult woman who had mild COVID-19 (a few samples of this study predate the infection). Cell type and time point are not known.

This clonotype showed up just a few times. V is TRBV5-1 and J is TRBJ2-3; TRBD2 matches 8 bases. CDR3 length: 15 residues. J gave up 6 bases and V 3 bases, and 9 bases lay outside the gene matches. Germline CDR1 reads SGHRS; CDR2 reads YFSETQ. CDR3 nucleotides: TGCGCCAGCAGCTCGCGGGGGGCCCGTTCGGATACGCAGTATTTT. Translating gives CASSSRGARSDTQYF.

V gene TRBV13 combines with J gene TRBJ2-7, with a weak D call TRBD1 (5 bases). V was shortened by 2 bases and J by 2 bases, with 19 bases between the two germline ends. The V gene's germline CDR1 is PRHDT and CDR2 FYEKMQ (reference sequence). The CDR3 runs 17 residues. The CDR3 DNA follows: TGTGCCAGCAGCTTACAGGGTTCAAACCCACGAGCCTACGAGCAGTACTTC. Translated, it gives CASSLQGSNPRAYEQYF.

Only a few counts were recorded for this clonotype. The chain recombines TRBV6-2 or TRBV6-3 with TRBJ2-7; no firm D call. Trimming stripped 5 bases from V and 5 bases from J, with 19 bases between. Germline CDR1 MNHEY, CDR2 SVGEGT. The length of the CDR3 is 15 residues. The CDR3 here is CASSPVVLVSHEQYF. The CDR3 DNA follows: TGTGCCAGCAGTCCCGTGGTTTTGGTGTCCCACGAGCAGTACTTC.

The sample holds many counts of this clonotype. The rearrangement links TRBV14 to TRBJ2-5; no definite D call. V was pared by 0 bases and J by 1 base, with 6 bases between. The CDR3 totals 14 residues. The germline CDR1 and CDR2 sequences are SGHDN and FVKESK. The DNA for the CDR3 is TGTGCCAGCAGCCAAGATGAAGGCCAAGAGACCCAGTACTTC. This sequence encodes CASSQDEGQETQYF. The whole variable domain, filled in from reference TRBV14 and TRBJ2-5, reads EAGVTQFPSHSVIEKGQTVTLRCDPISGHDNLYWYRRVMGKEIKFLLHFVKESKQDESGMPNNRFLAERTGGTYSTLKVQPAELEDSGVYFCASSQDEGQETQYFGPGTRLLVL.

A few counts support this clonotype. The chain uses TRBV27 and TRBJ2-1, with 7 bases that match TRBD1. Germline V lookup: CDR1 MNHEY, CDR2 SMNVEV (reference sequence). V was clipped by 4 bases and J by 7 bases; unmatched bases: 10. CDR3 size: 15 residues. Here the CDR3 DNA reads TGTGCCAGCAGTTCACCTCCAGGGGGTGGTAATGAGCAGTTCTTC. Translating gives CASSSPPGGGNEQFF.

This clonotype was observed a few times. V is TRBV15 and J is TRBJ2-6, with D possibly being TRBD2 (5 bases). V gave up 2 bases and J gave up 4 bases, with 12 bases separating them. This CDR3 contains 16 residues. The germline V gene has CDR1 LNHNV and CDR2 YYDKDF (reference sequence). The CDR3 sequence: CATSRQAPGGANVLTF. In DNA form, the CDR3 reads TGTGCCACCAGCAGACAGGCCCCGGGGGGGGCCAACGTCCTGACTTTC. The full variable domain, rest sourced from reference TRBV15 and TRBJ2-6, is DAMVIQNPRYQVTQFGKPVTLSCSQTLNHNVMYWYQQKSSQAPKLLFHYYDKDFNNEADTPDNFQSRRPNTSFCFLDIRSPGLGDTAMYLCATSRQAPGGANVLTFGAGSRLTVL.